The present T cell receptor (beta chain) was sequenced within a study of regulatory T cells in long-lasting Graves disease. Whole-study findings and limits: Gene preferences differed: TRBV28, TRBJ1-2, TRBJ2-5 in persistent cases. Newly diagnosed patients shared 1,000 or so public clonotypes; persistent patients shared around 2,500. Persistent Graves' patients showed reduced TCR diversity versus newly diagnosed patients.

This clonotype showed up many times. Its antigen remains unidentified. Documented time point: newly diagnosed GD, antithyroid drugs for less than 3 months. With RNA extracted from PBMCs as input, the TCR library was made. CDR3 regions were amplified by Arm-PCR using iRepertoire HTBI primers to build TCR beta libraries. Each CDR3 protein is one row after TCRdb ran MiXCR on the multiplex PCR reads. The sample holds roughly 500,000 distinct CDR3 sequences, around 12% seen once. In germline, CDR1 is KGHDR, CDR2 SFDVKD. The CDR3 has 15 amino acids. J gave up 7 bases and V 3 bases, and 7 bases lay outside the gene matches. The sample also formed part of further work on T cells in Graves' hyperthyroidism and ophthalmopathy. That work contributes: Each diagnosis drew on symptoms, thyroxine, TRAb, thyroid ultrasound and orbital computed tomography findings.

This clonotype originated in a woman aged 25 to 45 with Graves disease. The material sequenced was peripheral blood mononuclear cells (PBMCs), taken at new diagnosis, from a patient treated with antithyroid drugs. The chain joins TRBV24-1 to TRBJ2-1; 8 bases map to TRBD2. CDR3 loop: CATSDPRGRRNEQFF. Written as DNA, the CDR3 is TGTGCCACCAGTGATCCCCGCGGGAGGCGTAATGAGCAGTTCTTC.